This TCR beta chain was recovered during a study of blood T cell repertoires in COVID-19 (dated by TCRdb to the early 2020s). Describing the broader study: The collaborator samples originated in the United States, Italy and Spain and spanned the acute and convalescent phases of COVID-19. The dataset comprised deeply sampled blood TCRbeta repertoires from subjects exposed to, actively infected with, or recovered from COVID-19. A freely available public database, intended as a resource for researchers studying the immune response to SARS-CoV-2, is where the repertoires were released. Samples came from the ongoing ImmuneRACE study (first 160 participants) plus 1,254 subjects from 6 global collaborators. Where available, HLA class I and class II types were obtained from metadata supplied by the sample provider rather than from assay-based typing. Sample metadata almost always included a de-identified subject ID, COVID-19 status, age in years and sex. The material from the prospective study consisted of cDNA or gDNA derived from T cells, B-cell-depleted T cells, or PBMCs.

The germline ends are 13 bases apart after V is trimmed by 2 bases and J by 5 bases. Reading the germline V gene (reference sequence) gives CDR1 MNHNY and CDR2 SVGAGI. Including cysteine and phenylalanine, the CDR3 has 14 amino acids. Only the CDR3 DNA stays, 42 bases, in frame from base 1. For this clone: The clone's antigen remains unknown. Base qualities are missing; no much larger clone stands one base away.

Paper-wide results and their limitations: The quantity of clinical and demographic metadata differed by source and by participant and was supplied without curation.

Collaborating institutions collected whole blood in K2EDTA tubes following their own protocols. For TCRbeta analysis, collaborator samples were shipped as frozen whole blood, as isolated PBMCs, or as DNA extracted from either sample type. TCRbeta CDR3 regions were amplified from genomic DNA using the immunoSEQ Assay, a bias-controlled multiplex PCR. The authors' pipeline ran thus. The number of nucleated cells in each sample was estimated from the amplification of reference gene primers within the assay. Sequence reads were collapsed and filtered to measure the absolute abundance of every unique TCRbeta CDR3 rearrangement. For each sample, productive Simpson clonality was calculated by taking the square root of Simpson's diversity index across productive rearrangements. The table was pulled from immuneACCESS by TCRdb, which kept in-frame rearrangements only. Such tables lose some clones; where checked, under half of the loss comes from unresolved V genes, and the rest has no known cause. V, J and clone size were drawn from that table, and D and trimming were deduced from the DNA. This sample is represented by some 230,000 clones; around 83% of them were singletons. The ten largest make up around 7.2% of the sample.

This receptor chain uses TRBV6-6 and TRBJ2-7, and the D gene may be TRBD2, 6 bases matching. Sequenced material: peripheral blood. The sequence derives from a woman between 45 and 65 years old with acute or convalescent COVID-19. The CDR3 reads CASSYGRTGDEQYF. The nucleotide sequence is given as TGTGCCAGCAGTTACGGACGTACGGGGGACGAGCAGTACTTC.